The TCR beta chain described here comes from a study of control samples from healthy donors and cancer patients. In germline, CDR1 is MNHEY, CDR2 SVGEGT. After removal of 6 bases from V and 7 bases from J, the junction contained 7 bases not matched to a gene. The CDR3 runs to 13 residues. Profiled with immunoSEQ multiplex PCR; TCRdb holds only in-frame clones, not every one. The table records about 82,000 clones, approximately 87% of them present only once. Sequencing was carried out using blood. This TCR was sampled from a man aged 45 to 65 in good health. The rearrangement uses TRBV6-2 or TRBV6-3 and TRBJ1-2; 8 bases match TRBD1. Written as DNA, the CDR3 is TGTGCCAGCAGCCTTGGACAGGGTGTTGGCTACACCTTC. Translation: CASSLGQGVGYTF.